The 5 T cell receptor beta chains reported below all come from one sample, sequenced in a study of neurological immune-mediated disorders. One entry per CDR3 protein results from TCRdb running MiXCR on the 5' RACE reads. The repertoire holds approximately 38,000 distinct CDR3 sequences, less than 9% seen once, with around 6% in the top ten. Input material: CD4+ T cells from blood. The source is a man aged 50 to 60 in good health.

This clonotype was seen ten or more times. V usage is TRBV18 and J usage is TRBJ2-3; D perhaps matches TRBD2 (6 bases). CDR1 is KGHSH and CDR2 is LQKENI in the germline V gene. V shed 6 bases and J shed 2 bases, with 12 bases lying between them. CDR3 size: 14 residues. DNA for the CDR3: TGTGCCAGCTCGAGGGGACTTTACACAGATACGCAGTATTTT. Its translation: CASSRGLYTDTQYF.

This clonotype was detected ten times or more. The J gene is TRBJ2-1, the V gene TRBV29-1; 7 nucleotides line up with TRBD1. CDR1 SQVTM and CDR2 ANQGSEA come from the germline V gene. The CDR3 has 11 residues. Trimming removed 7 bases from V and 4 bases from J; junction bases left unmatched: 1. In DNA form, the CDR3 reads TGCAGCGCCAGGGGGTACAATGAGCAGTTCTTC. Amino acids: CSARGYNEQFF.

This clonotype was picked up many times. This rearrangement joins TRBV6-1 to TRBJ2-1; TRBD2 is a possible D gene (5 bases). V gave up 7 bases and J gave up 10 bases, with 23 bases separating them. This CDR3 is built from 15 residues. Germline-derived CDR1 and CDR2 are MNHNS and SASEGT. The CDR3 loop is CASILSRWQRPEQFF. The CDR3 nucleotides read TGTGCCAGCATCCTCTCCCGGTGGCAGCGGCCCGAGCAGTTCTTC.

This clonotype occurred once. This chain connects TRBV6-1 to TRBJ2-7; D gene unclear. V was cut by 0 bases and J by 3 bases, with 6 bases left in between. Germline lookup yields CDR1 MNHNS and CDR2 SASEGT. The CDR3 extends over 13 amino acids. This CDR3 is CASSEAGLYEQYF. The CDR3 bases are TGTGCCAGCAGTGAAGCCGGGCTCTACGAGCAGTACTTC.

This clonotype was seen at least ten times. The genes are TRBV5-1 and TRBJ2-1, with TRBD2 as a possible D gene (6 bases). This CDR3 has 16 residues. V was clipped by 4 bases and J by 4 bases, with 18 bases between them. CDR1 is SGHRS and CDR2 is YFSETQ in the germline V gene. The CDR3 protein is CASSIIAVSDYNEQFF. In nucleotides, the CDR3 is TGCGCCAGCAGCATCATAGCGGTTTCGGATTACAATGAGCAGTTCTTC.